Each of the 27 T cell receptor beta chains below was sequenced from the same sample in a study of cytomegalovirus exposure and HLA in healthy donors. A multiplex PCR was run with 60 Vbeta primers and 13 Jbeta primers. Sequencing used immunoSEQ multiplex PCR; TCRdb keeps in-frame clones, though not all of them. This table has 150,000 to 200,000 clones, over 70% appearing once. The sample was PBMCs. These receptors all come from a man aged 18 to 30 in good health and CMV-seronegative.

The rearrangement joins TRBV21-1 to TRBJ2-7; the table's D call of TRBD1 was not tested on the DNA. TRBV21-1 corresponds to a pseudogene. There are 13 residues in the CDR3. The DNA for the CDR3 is TGTGCCAGCGCATGGCAGGTCTCCTACGAGCAGTACTTC. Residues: CASAWQVSYEQYF.

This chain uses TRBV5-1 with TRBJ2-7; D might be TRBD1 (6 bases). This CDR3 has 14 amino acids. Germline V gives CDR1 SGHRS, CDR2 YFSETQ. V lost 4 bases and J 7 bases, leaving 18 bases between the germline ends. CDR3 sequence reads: CASSQDWGLREQYF. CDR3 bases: TGCGCCAGCAGCCAGGATTGGGGGCTTCGGGAGCAGTACTTC.

The CDR3 bases are TGTGCCACCGAGGTGACAGGGCGGCAGAGTCTTGGAAACACCATATATTTT. Encoded protein: CATEVTGRQSLGNTIYF. This rearrangement joins TRBV7-9 to TRBJ1-3, with TRBD1 identical over 7 bases. From germline, CDR1 is SEHNR and CDR2 FQNEAQ (reference sequence). The CDR3 is made up of 17 amino acids. The junction had 18 bases not matched to a gene; V was cut back by 10 bases and J by 3 bases.

The CDR3 here is CASSPTLGQGTEKLFF. The CDR3 DNA sequence: TGCGCCAGCAGCCCAACCCTAGGACAGGGTACTGAAAAACTGTTTTTT. The rearrangement uses TRBV5-1 and TRBJ1-4, with TRBD1 matching over 8 bases. V gave up 4 bases and J gave up 7 bases; unmatched junction bases: 12. The CDR3 loop spans 16 amino acids. The germline V gene encodes CDR1 SGHRS and CDR2 YFSETQ.

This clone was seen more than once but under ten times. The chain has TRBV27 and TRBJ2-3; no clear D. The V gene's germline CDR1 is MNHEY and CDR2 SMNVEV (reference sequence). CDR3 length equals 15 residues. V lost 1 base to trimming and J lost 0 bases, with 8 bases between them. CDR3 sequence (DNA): TGTGCCAGCAGTTTATTGCAGACTAGCACAGATACGCAGTATTTT. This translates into CASSLLQTSTDTQYF.

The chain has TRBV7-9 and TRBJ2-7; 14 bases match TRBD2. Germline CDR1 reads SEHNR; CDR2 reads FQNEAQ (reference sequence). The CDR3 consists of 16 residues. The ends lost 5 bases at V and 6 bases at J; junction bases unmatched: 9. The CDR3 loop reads CASSNQPGLAGVEQYF. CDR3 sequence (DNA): TGTGCCAGCAGCAACCAGCCGGGACTAGCGGGGGTCGAGCAGTACTTC. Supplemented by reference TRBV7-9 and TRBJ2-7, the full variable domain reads DTGVSQNPRHKITKRGQNVTFRCDPISEHNRLYWYRQTLGQGPEFLTYFQNEAQLEKSRLLSDRFSAERPKGSFSTLEIQRTEQGDSAMYLCASSNQPGLAGVEQYFGPGTRLTVT.

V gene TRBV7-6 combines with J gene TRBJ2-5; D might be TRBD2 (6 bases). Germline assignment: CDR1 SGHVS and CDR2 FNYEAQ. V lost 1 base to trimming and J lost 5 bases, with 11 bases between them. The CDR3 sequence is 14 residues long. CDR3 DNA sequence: TGTGCCAGCAGCTTAGAAGACGGGAGTGAGACCCAGTACTTC. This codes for CASSLEDGSETQYF.

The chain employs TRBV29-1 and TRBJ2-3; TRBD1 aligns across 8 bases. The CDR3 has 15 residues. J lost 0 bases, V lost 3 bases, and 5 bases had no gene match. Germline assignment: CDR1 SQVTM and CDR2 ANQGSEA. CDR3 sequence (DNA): TGCAGCGTTGATCTGGACAGGGCGAGCACAGATACGCAGTATTTT. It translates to CSVDLDRASTDTQYF.

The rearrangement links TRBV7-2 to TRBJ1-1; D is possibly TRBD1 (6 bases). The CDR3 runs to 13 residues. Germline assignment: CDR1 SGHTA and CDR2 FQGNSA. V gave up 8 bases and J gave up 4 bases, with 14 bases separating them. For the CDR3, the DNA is TGTGCCAGCGGCCAGATACAGGGCACTGAAGCTTTCTTT. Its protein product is CASGQIQGTEAFF. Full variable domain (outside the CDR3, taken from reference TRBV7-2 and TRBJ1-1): GAGVSQSPSNKVTEKGKDVELRCDPISGHTALYWYRQSLGQGLEFLIYFQGNSAPDKSGLPSDRFSAERTGGSVSTLTIQRTQQEDSAVYLCASGQIQGTEAFFGQGTRLTVV.

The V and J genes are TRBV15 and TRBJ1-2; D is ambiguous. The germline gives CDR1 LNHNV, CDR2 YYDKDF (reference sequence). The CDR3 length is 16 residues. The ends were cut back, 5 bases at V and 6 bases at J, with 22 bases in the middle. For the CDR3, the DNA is TGTGCCACCAGCCGTTCCACCCGGGGAGATAGGGATGGCTACACCTTC. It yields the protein CATSRSTRGDRDGYTF.

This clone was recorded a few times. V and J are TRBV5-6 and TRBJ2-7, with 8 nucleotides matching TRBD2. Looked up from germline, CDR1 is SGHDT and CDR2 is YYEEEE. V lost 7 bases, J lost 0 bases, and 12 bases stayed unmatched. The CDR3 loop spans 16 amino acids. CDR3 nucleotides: TGTGCCAGCTCCTCTTTAACTAGCGGTCCCTCCTACGAGCAGTACTTC. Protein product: CASSSLTSGPSYEQYF.

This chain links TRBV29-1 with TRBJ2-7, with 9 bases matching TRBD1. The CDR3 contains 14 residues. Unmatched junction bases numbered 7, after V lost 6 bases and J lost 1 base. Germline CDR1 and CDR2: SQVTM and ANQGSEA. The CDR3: CSVERQGGSYEQYF. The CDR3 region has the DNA TGCAGCGTCGAGCGACAGGGGGGGTCCTACGAGCAGTACTTC.

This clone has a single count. The CDR3 DNA follows: TGTGCCAGTAGTATTGCTCGGAGCTCTGGAAACACCATATATTTT. Translation gives CASSIARSSGNTIYF. This chain joins TRBV19 and TRBJ1-3; D gene uncertain. CDR1 is LNHDA and CDR2 is SQIVND in the germline V gene (reference sequence). This CDR3 spans 15 amino acids. Trimming pared 3 bases from V and 0 bases from J, leaving 9 bases between.

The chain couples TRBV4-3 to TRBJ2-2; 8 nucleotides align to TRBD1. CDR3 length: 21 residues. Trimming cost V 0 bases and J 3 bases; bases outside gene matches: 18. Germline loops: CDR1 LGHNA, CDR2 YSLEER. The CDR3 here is CASSQDSGQDLYYAYTGELFF. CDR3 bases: TGCGCCAGCAGCCAAGATTCGGGACAGGACCTGTACTACGCCTACACCGGGGAGCTGTTTTTT.

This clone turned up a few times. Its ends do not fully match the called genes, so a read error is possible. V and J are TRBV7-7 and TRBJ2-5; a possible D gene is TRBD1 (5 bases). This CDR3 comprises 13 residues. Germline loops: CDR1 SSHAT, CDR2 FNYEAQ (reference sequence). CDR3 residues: CASSLGAEETQYF. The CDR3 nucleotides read TGTGCTAGCAGCTTAGGGGCAGAAGAGACCCAGTACTTC.

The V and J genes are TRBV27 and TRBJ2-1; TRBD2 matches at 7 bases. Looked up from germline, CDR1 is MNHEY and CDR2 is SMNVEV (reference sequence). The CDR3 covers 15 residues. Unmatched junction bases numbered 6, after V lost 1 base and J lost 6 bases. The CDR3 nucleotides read TGTGCCAGCAGTTTATTCAGCGGGGAGGGCAATGAGCAGTTCTTC. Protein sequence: CASSLFSGEGNEQFF.

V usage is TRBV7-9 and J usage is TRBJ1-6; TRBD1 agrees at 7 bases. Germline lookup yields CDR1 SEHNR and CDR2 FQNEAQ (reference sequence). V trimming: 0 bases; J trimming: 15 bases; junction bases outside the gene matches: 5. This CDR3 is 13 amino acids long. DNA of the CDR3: TGTGCCAGCAGCTTAGCACAGGGGCACTTCCTCCACTTT. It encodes CASSLAQGHFLHF.

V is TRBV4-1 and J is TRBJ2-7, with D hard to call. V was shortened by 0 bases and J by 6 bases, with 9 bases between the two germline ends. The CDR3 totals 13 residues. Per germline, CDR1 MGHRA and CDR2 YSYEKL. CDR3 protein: CASSQEALGEQYF. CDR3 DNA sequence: TGCGCCAGCAGCCAAGAGGCCCTTGGCGAGCAGTACTTC.

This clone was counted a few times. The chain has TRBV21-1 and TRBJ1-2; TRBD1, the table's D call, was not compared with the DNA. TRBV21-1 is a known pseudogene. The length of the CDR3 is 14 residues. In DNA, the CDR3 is TGTGCCAGCAGTTACAGGGGACGGAGATTCGGCTACACCTTC. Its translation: CASSYRGRRFGYTF.

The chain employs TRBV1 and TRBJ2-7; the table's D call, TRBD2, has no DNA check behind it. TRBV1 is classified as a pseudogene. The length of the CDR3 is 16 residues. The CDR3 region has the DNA TGCACCAGCAGCCCCCCGAGAGTAGCGGGAGGCTACGAGCAGTACTTC. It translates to CTSSPPRVAGGYEQYF.

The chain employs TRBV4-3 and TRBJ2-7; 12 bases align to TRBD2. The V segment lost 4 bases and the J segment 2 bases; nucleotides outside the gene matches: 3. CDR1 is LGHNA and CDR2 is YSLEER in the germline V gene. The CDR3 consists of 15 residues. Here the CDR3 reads CASSPSGRDTYEQYF. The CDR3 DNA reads TGCGCCAGCAGCCCTAGCGGGAGGGACACCTACGAGCAGTACTTC.

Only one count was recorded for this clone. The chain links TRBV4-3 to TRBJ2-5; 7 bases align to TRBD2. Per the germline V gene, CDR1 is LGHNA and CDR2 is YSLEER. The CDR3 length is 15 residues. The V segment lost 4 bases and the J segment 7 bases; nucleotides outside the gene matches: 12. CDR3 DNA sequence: TGCGCCAGCAGCCCCGCGGCTGGAGGGAGGGGGACCCAGTACTTC. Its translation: CASSPAAGGRGTQYF.

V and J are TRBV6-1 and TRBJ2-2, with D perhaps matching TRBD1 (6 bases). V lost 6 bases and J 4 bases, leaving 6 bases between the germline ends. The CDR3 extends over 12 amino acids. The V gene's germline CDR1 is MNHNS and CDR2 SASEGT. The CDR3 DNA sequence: TGTGCCAGCAGGACAGGCACCGGGGAGCTGTTTTTT. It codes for CASRTGTGELFF.

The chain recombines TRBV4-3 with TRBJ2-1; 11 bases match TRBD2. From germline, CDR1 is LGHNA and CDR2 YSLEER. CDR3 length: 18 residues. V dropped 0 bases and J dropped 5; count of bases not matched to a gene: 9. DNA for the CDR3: TGCGCCAGCAGCCAAGATGCACTAGCGGGAGAAGATGACAATGAGCAGTTCTTC. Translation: CASSQDALAGEDDNEQFF.

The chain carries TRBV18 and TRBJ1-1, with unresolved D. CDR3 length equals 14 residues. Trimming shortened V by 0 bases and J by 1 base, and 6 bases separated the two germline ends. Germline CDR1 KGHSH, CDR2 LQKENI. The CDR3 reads CASSPPLRNTEAFF. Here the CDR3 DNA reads TGTGCCAGCTCACCACCGCTGAGGAACACTGAAGCTTTCTTT. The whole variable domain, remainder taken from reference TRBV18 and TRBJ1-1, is NAGVMQNPRHLVRRRGQEARLRCSPMKGHSHVYWYRQLPEEGLKFMVYLQKENIIDESGMPKERFSAEFPKEGPSILRIQQVVRGDSAAYFCASSPPLRNTEAFFGQGTRLTVV.

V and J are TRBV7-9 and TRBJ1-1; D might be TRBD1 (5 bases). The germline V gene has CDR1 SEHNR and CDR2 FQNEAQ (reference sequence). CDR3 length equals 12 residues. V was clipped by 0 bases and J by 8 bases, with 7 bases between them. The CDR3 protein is CASSLAGLEAFF. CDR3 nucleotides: TGTGCCAGCAGCTTAGCGGGACTCGAAGCTTTCTTT. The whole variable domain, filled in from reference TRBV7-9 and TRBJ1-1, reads DTGVSQNPRHKITKRGQNVTFRCDPISEHNRLYWYRQTLGQGPEFLTYFQNEAQLEKSRLLSDRFSAERPKGSFSTLEIQRTEQGDSAMYLCASSLAGLEAFFGQGTRLTVV.

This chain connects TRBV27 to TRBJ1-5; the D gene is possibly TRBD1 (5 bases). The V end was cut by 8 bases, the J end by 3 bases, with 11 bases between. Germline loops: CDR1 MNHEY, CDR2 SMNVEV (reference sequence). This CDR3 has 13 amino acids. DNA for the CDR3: TGTGCCAGCGGGGCGTCGTCCAATCAGCCCCAGCATTTT. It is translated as CASGASSNQPQHF.